This T cell receptor (beta chain) is drawn from a study of shared clonotypes between healthy human individuals. Only in-frame clones appear in the TCRdb table, and some are missing; sequencing was by immunoSEQ multiplex PCR. The sample lists a few million clones, roughly 93% occurring once. CD45RO negativity and positive selection for CCR7 defined naive CD8 cells, a population that excluded terminally differentiated effector memory CD45RA+ cells. Comment on this clone: The same CDR3 is also encoded by other DNA sequences in this sample.

The origin of this receptor is a man aged 18 to 29 in good health. Some clones in this sample may be carry-over from other donors' samples. The sample comprised naive CD8+ T cells from PBMCs.

CDR3 residues: CASSLGGNQETQYF. The CDR3 DNA is TGTGCCAGCAGCTTGGGAGGGAACCAAGAGACCCAGTACTTC. V and J are TRBV5-4 and TRBJ2-5, with a weak D call TRBD2 (5 bases). This CDR3 region has 14 residues. V was cut by 0 bases and J by 0 bases, with 6 bases left in between. Germline CDR1 SGHNT, CDR2 YYREEE (reference sequence). The whole variable domain, filled in from reference TRBV5-4 and TRBJ2-5, reads ETGVTQSPTHLIKTRGQQVTLRCSSQSGHNTVSWYQQALGQGPQFIFQYYREEENGRGNFPPRFSGLQFPNYSSELNVNALELDDSALYLCASSLGGNQETQYFGPGTRLLVL.